This TCR beta chain was sequenced during a study of CD8 T cells in Susac syndrome. In the study overall: Blood was drawn from Susac syndrome patients while they were therapy-naive, on corticosteroids, or on intravenous immunoglobulin alone.

When the RNA was reverse transcribed, random hexamers were used with an input of 0.5 to 1 ug. With immunoSEQ multiplex PCR, TCR beta CDR3 was amplified across 54 Vbeta and 13 Jbeta. Via MiXCR, TCRdb re-called the immunoSEQ multiplex PCR reads, giving one row per CDR3 protein. The sample has some 200,000 distinct CDR3 sequences, more than 90% seen once. The V segment lost 3 bases and the J segment 11 bases; nucleotides outside the gene matches: 8. The CDR3 extends over 13 amino acids. The germline V gene has CDR1 SGDLS and CDR2 YYNGEE. The sequence derives from a human donor with Susac syndrome. The chain joins TRBV9 to TRBJ1-1; TRBD1 aligns across 9 bases. The sample comprised CD4+ T cells from PBMCs. The DNA of the CDR3 is TGTGCCAGCAGCGCCGGCGTCGGACAGGGGGCTTTCTTT. Its protein is CASSAGVGQGAFF.